This is a list of T cell receptor beta chains from one sample in a study of blood T cell repertoires in COVID-19. Method: immunoSEQ multiplex PCR; TCRdb's copy keeps in-frame clones and lacks some. The data show about 46,000 clones, around 86% seen once. The sample consisted of peripheral blood. The receptor set was obtained from a man aged 55 to 70 with active COVID-19. The CDR3 runs from the conserved cysteine through the conserved F or W. Fields, in order: D gene, J gene, clone size, V gene, CDR3 DNA, CDR3 protein. The D gene is left open where the match is weak. Clone size is given for some rows only: seen once, a few or many times, or a class if the clone is expanded.

>TRBD1|TRBJ2-7|NA|TRBV19
TGTGCCAGTAGTGCGACAGGGTTCCACGAGCAGTACTTC
CASSATGFHEQYF
>NA|TRBJ2-1|once|TRBV25-1
TGTGCCAGCAGTGCCTTCACGGGGAGTTACAATGAGCAGTTCTTC
CASSAFTGSYNEQFF
>NA|TRBJ1-5|once|TRBV6-1
TGTGCCAGCAGTGAAGGGCAGGGTAATCAGCCCCAGCATTTT
CASSEGQGNQPQHF
>NA|TRBJ1-1|NA|TRBV28
TGTGCCAGCAGTCCTCCTAACAGGGAGGGAGGCACTGAAGCTTTCTTT
CASSPPNREGGTEAFF
>NA|TRBJ2-5|NA|TRBV4-1
TGCGCCAGCAGCCTGGGGGGGGGCAACCAAGAGACCCAGTACTTC
CASSLGGGNQETQYF
>TRBD1|TRBJ2-5|NA|TRBV30
TGTGCCTGGAGTATCGCAGGGGGTGAGACCCAAGAGACCCAGTACTTC
CAWSIAGGETQETQYF
>TRBD1|TRBJ1-3|NA|TRBV6-5
TGTGCCAGCACTCCCCGACAGGGCTCTGGAAACACCATATATTTT
CASTPRQGSGNTIYF
>TRBD1|TRBJ1-5|NA|TRBV6-2/TRBV6-3
TGTGCCAGCAGTTACCTCATTGGACAGGCAGGCTATCAGCCCCAGCATTTT
CASSYLIGQAGYQPQHF
>TRBD1|TRBJ1-2|NA|TRBV3-1/TRBV3-2
TGTGCCAGCAGCCCTGGGACAGGATATGGCTACACCTTC
CASSPGTGYGYTF
>NA|TRBJ1-1|NA|TRBV14
TGTGCCAGCAGCCAAGAGACAGGGAACACTGAAGCTTTCTTT
CASSQETGNTEAFF
>NA|TRBJ2-7|NA|TRBV30
TGTGCCTGGAGCGGTTTTTCCTACGAGCAGTACTTC
CAWSGFSYEQYF
>TRBD2|TRBJ2-1|NA|TRBV29-1
TGCAGCGTTGTACTAGCGGGAGAGTATGAGCAGTTCTTC
CSVVLAGEYEQFF
>TRBD1|TRBJ2-7|NA|TRBV6-2/TRBV6-3
TGTGCCAGCAGTTACCCGGGACAGGGAGCCTACGAGCAGTACTTC
CASSYPGQGAYEQYF
>NA|TRBJ2-3|few|TRBV2
TGTGCCAGCGGGGGCGCATTTACGGATACGCAGTATTTT
CASGGAFTDTQYF
>NA|TRBJ2-3|NA|TRBV28
TGTGCCAGCAGTTTGCGACGCGGGGGCACAGATACGCAGTATTTT
CASSLRRGGTDTQYF
>TRBD2|TRBJ2-1|once|TRBV7-8
TGTGCCAGCAGCTTAGGACTAGCGGGAGCCTCTCCCTACAATGAGCAGTTCTTC
CASSLGLAGASPYNEQFF
>NA|TRBJ2-7|few|TRBV1
TGCACCAGCAGCCAAGACTCACACCTCTACGAGCAGTACTTC
CTSSQDSHLYEQYF
>NA|TRBJ2-7|NA|TRBV7-2
TGTGCCAGCAGCTTAGTTCTCCGGAGGGACGAGCAGTACTTC
CASSLVLRRDEQYF
>TRBD2|TRBJ2-5|NA|TRBV7-2
TGTGCCAGCAGCTTAGTGGGACTAGCGGGAGGGGAGACCCAGTACTTC
CASSLVGLAGGETQYF
>NA|TRBJ1-1|NA|TRBV14
TGTGCCAGCAGCCAAACCTACTCCGGGACAACTGAAGCTTTCTTT
CASSQTYSGTTEAFF
>TRBD2|TRBJ2-2|NA|TRBV11-2
TGTGCCAGCAGACAGTGGACTAGCGGTCGCACCGGGGAGCTGTTTTTT
CASRQWTSGRTGELFF
>NA|TRBJ1-4|NA|TRBV30
TGTGCCTGGAGTGTGACTTCAACTAATGAAAAACTGTTTTTT
CAWSVTSTNEKLFF